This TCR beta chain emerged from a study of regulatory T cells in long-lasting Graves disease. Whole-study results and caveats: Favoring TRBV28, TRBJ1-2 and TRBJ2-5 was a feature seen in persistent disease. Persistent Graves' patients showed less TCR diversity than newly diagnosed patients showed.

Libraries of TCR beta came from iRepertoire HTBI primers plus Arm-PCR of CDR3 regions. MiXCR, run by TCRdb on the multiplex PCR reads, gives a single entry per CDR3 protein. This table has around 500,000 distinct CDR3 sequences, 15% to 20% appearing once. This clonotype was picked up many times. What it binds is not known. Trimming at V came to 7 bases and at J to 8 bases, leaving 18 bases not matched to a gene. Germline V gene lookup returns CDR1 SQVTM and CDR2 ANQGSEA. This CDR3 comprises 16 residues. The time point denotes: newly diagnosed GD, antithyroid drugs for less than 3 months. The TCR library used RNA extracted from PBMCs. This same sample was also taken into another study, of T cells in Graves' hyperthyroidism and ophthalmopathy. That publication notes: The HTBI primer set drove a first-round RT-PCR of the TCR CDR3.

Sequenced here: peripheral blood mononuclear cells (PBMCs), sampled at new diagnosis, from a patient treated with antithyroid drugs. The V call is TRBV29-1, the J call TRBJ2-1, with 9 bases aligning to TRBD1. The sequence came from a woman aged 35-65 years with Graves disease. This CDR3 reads CSAQPGGQGRMDEQFF. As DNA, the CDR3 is TGCAGCGCTCAACCTGGGGGACAGGGTCGGATGGATGAGCAGTTCTTC.